This T cell receptor (beta chain) was observed in a study of blood T cell repertoires in COVID-19 (dated by TCRdb to 2019 to 2021). Context from the whole study: Samples covering the acute and convalescent phases of COVID-19 were provided by collaborators in the United States, Italy and Spain. The material from the prospective study consisted of cDNA or gDNA derived from T cells, B-cell-depleted T cells, or PBMCs. The dataset comprised deeply sampled blood TCRbeta repertoires from subjects exposed to, actively infected with, or recovered from COVID-19. The repertoires were released in a freely available public database intended as a resource for research on the immune response to SARS-CoV-2. Samples came from the ongoing ImmuneRACE study (first 160 participants) plus 1,254 subjects from 6 global collaborators. Sample metadata almost always included a de-identified subject ID, COVID-19 status, age in years and sex. Where available, HLA class I and class II types were obtained from metadata supplied by the sample provider rather than from assay-based typing. Overall study outcomes, separate from this receptor: The amount of clinical and demographic metadata varied by source and participant and was provided uncurated.

Participants in the prospective study were enrolled through a virtual design, were aged about 18 to 100 years, and lived in under 25 United States geographic areas. To assign participants to cohorts, the prospective study relied on clinical history that participants themselves reported in a screening survey and a study questionnaire. A participant counted as exposed if, within 2 weeks of entering the study, that participant had been in contact with someone who had a PCR-confirmed or clinician-diagnosed COVID-19 case. In the prospective study, mobile phlebotomists collected whole blood, serum and a nasopharyngeal or oropharyngeal swab from each participant. Over a roughly 2-month period, participants in the prospective study had the option of providing additional blood draws and questionnaires. Blood samples from the prospective study were shipped frozen or at room temperature prior to DNA extraction.

From cysteine to phenylalanine, the CDR3 is 11 amino acids long. The retained sequence is limited to the CDR3, 33 bases, with the frame set at the first base. The V end loses 3 bases and the J end loses 5 bases, and a stretch of 7 bases separates them. CDR1 and CDR2 are read off the germline V gene (reference sequence) as DFQATT and SNEGSKA. About this clone: No antigen is known for it. Per-base qualities were not stored, and no clone one base away is much larger.

TCRbeta CDR3 regions were amplified from genomic DNA by means of the immunoSEQ Assay, a bias-controlled multiplex PCR. In the source study's methods: The number of nucleated cells in each sample was estimated from the amplification of reference gene primers within the assay. To quantify the absolute abundance of each unique TCRbeta CDR3 rearrangement, sequence reads were collapsed and filtered. For each sample, productive Simpson clonality was calculated as the square root of Simpson's diversity index across productive rearrangements. TCRdb took over this immuneACCESS table, retaining in-frame rearrangements with V and J assigned. Such tables are incomplete; in checked studies, under half of the missing clones stem from an unresolved V gene, and the remainder is unexplained. V, J and clone size are taken as reported in that table, and D and trimming were inferred from the DNA itself. The sample table holds 250,000 or so clones, of which approximately 88% were seen once. The ten largest clonotypes hold around 3.1% of the sample.

What was sequenced was PBMCs or T cells enriched from blood (not recorded which). This clonotype was obtained from a woman in her thirties or forties who had been exposed to COVID-19. Recombination linked TRBV20-1 to TRBJ1-2; the D gene identity is not certain. The CDR3 amino acid sequence is: CSASPSYGYTF. At the DNA level, the sequence is TGCAGTGCTAGCCCGAGTTATGGCTACACCTTC.